This T cell receptor (beta chain) comes out of a study of blood T cell repertoires in COVID-19. Overall study: In each case, the material was cDNA or gDNA derived from T cells, B-cell-depleted T cells, or PBMCs.

Using immunoSEQ multiplex PCR, the repertoire was profiled, and TCRdb retains in-frame clones only, with some absent. The sample yields some 210,000 clones, more than 70% seen once. Germline CDR1 reads ENHRY; CDR2 reads SYGVKD. V lost 9 bases to trimming and J lost 3 bases; unmatched junction nucleotides: 2. The CDR3 has 12 amino acids. The chain recombines TRBV10-3 with TRBJ2-7, with 10 bases lining up with TRBD1. The specimen sequenced was peripheral blood. The sequence derives from a man aged 45 to 65 with active or convalescent COVID-19. The CDR3 bases are TGTGCCATAGGGACAGGGGTCTACGAGCAGTACTTC. It is translated as CAIGTGVYEQYF.